This TCR beta chain was profiled in a study of T cells in localized non-small cell lung cancer. Worth noting for this clone: As yet, its antigen is unknown.

Study-wide results and limits: The highest T cell clonality was in uninvolved adjacent lung, above tumor.

Produced via immunoSEQ multiplex PCR; TCRdb's table is partial and in-frame only. The table lists roughly 86,000 clones, 80% to 90% of them singletons. This TCR derives from a man aged 40 to 70 with stage I lung adenocarcinoma. The sequences come from peripheral blood, collected before any cancer treatment.

The CDR3 protein is CASSTRDRGRDTQYF. DNA of the CDR3: TGTGCCAGCAGTACGCGGGACAGGGGGCGGGATACGCAGTATTTT. The rearrangement uses TRBV28 and TRBJ2-3; 12 bases align to TRBD1. Trimming took 5 bases from V and 6 from J; bases not matched to a gene: 6. There are 15 residues in the CDR3. The germline gives CDR1 MDHEN, CDR2 SYDVKM.